This T cell receptor beta chain was sequenced during a study of T cell repertoires in cytomegalovirus infection. Looking at the study overall: Evidence of both CMV infection and a matching HLA type came from public TCR beta signatures.

The V end was cut by 4 bases, the J end by 4 bases, with 15 bases between. CDR3 size: 15 residues. CDR1 is SGHKS, CDR2 YYEKEE, per germline (reference sequence). TCRdb reprocessed the reads via MiXCR and lists one record per CDR3 protein. This table holds about 180,000 distinct CDR3 sequences, roughly a sixth found once. Study-wide points: Ex vivo responses were dominated by HLA-C-restricted CMV-specific TCR beta clonotypes. The study identified carriers of CMV plus the relevant HLA from cumulative public TCR beta family frequency.

Points on this clonotype: Its antigen is as yet unknown.

V is TRBV5-5 and J is TRBJ2-1, with D maybe TRBD2 (6 bases). This TCR was recovered from a human donor in good health (CMV status not recorded). Some clones in this sample may be carry-over from other donors' samples. The sequenced material came from CD8+ T cells from PBMCs. The CDR3 sequence: CASSQSSGLYNEQFF. CDR3 DNA sequence: TGTGCCAGCAGCCAATCTTCGGGACTTTACAATGAGCAGTTCTTC.